This TCR beta chain is from a study of Ad26.COV2.S vaccination and SARS-CoV-2 variants. CDR3 length: 13 amino acids. The ends were cut back, 1 base at V and 4 bases at J, with 8 bases in the middle. Germline lookup yields CDR1 SGHRS and CDR2 YFSETQ. TCRdb's table, derived via immunoSEQ multiplex PCR, lists solely in-frame clones and lacks some. The data hold about 390,000 clones, with about 90% observed a single time. The treatment: some 20 received Ad26.COV2.S at low or high dose, single or two shots; about 5 received placebo; per-sample allocation not given. The investigators took samples on day 63 after the first vaccine or placebo injection.

The clonotype comes from a person between 18 and 65 years old who received the Ad26.COV2.S COVID-19 vaccine or a placebo. The V gene is TRBV5-1, the J gene TRBJ1-1; no reliable D call. The sample was peripheral blood, taken in a trial of Ad26.COV2.S vaccine versus placebo. CDR3: CASSLRQSTEAFF. The CDR3 coding sequence is TGCGCCAGCAGCTTGCGACAAAGCACTGAAGCTTTCTTT.